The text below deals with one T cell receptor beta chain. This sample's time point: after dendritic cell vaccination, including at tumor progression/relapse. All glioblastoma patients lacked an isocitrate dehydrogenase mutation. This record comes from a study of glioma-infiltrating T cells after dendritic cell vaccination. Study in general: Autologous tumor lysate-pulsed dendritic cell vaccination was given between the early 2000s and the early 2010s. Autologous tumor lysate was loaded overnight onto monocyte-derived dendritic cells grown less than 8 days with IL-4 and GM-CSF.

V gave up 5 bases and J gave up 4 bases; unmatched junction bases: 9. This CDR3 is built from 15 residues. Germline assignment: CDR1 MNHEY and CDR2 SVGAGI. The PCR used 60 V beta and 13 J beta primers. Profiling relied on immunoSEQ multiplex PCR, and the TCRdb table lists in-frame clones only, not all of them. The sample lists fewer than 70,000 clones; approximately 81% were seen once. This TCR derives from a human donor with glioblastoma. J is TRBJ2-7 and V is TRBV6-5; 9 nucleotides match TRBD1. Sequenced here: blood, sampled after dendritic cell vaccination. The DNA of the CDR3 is TGTGCCAGCAGTACTCCGGGGACAGGGCTATACGAGCAGTACTTC. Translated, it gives CASSTPGTGLYEQYF.